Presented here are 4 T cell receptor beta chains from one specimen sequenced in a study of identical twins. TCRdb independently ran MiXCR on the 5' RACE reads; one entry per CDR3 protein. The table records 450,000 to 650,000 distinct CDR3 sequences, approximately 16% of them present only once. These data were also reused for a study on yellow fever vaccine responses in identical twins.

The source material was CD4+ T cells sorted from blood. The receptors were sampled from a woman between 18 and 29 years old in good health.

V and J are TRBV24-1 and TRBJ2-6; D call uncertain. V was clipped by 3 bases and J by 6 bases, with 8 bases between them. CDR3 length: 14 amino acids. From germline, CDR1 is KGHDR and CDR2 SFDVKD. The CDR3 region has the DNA TGTGCCACCAGTGATGCTGTTGCGGCCAACGTCCTGACTTTC. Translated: CATSDAVAANVLTF.

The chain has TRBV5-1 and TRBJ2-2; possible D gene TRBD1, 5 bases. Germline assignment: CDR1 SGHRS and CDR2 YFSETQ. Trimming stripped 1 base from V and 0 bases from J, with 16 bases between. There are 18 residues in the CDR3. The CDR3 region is CASSLNPSRQSNTGELFF. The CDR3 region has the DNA TGCGCCAGCAGCTTGAACCCGAGTAGACAGTCGAACACCGGGGAGCTGTTTTTT.

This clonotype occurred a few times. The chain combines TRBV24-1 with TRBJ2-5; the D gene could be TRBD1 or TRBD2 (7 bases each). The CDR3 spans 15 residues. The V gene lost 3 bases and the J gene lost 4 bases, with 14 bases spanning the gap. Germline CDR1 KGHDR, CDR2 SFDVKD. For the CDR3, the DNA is TGTGCCACCAGTGATATCAGGGGGGGTAGAGAGACCCAGTACTTC. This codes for CATSDIRGGRETQYF.

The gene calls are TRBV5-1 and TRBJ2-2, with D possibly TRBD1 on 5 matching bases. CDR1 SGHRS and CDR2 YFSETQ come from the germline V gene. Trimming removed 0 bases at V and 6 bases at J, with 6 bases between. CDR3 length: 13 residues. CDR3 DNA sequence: TGCGCCAGCAGCTTGGGGACACCCGGGGAGCTGTTTTTT. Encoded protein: CASSLGTPGELFF.